The T cell receptor (beta chain) described here comes from a study of identical twins. Study-wide results and caveats: Beta clonotypes that were abundant in cord blood contained fewer insertions, a pattern absent from memory repertoires. Out-of-frame alpha sequences common to twins exhibited a surplus of low generation probability.

The CDR3 runs 12 residues. Trimming left V 7 bases short and J 5 bases short, with 11 bases between. The germline CDR1 and CDR2 sequences are SNHLY and FYNNEI. In this sample, this clonotype turned up once. Its antigen is not known. TCRdb ran MiXCR on the 5' RACE reads and lists one entry per CDR3 protein. The sample carries some 320,000 distinct CDR3 sequences, 12% recorded once. No donor was unhealthy or non-Caucasian. The same sample was also used in a study of yellow fever vaccine responses in identical twins.

The origin of this receptor is a woman under 30 in good health. The material sequenced was CD8+ T cells sorted from blood. The rearrangement joins TRBV2 to TRBJ1-1; D is undetermined. CDR3 sequence: CASNQPLTEAFF. The DNA for the CDR3 is TGTGCCAGCAACCAGCCGTTAACTGAAGCTTTCTTT.